A single sample gave rise to the 27 T cell receptor beta chains below, sequenced in a study of T cell changes during pregnancy in multiple sclerosis. The assay was immunoSEQ multiplex PCR, and TCRdb's table has in-frame clones only and misses some. The sample contains about 42,000 clones, about 87% of which appear only once. The sequencing used CD4+ T cells from peripheral blood mononuclear cells, collected in the second trimester of pregnancy. The origin of the receptors is a female donor with multiple sclerosis, enrolled in a pregnancy study.

This clone was seen only once. The genes are TRBV6-5 and TRBJ2-3; unclear D gene. The CDR3 contains 13 residues. Between the trimmed V and J ends, which lost 6 bases and 5 bases, there was a span of 12 bases. CDR1 and CDR2 (germline): MNHEY, SVGAGI. In DNA, the CDR3 is TGTGCCAGCAGCCCCCCGGTTCGAGATACGCAGTATTTT. As protein: CASSPPVRDTQYF.

This clone occurred a few times. The chain employs TRBV7-8 and TRBJ2-7; no reliable D call. CDR1 is SGHVS, CDR2 FQNEAQ, per germline. The V gene lost 6 bases and the J gene lost 0 bases, with 6 bases spanning the gap. This CDR3 is 12 amino acids long. The CDR3 sequence: CASSRSSYEQYF. The CDR3 DNA follows: TGTGCCAGCAGTCGTAGCTCCTACGAGCAGTACTTC.

The rearrangement joins TRBV7-2 to TRBJ1-5; D might be TRBD1 (5 bases). Per germline, CDR1 SGHTA and CDR2 FQGNSA. The length of the CDR3 is 15 residues. V was cut by 2 bases and J by 1 base, with 9 bases left in between. CDR3 in DNA: TGTGCCAGCAGCTTAACAGGCAAAAGCAATCAGCCCCAGCATTTT. Translation gives CASSLTGKSNQPQHF.

The chain has TRBV9 and TRBJ1-4; D is uncertain. V lost 3 bases to trimming and J lost 8 bases, with 14 bases between them. Per germline, CDR1 SGDLS and CDR2 YYNGEE. The length of the CDR3 is 14 residues. CDR3: CASSASSTGEKLFF. CDR3 bases: TGTGCCAGCAGCGCCTCCTCGACTGGCGAAAAACTGTTTTTT.

V and J are TRBV9 and TRBJ2-4, with 11 bases identical to TRBD2. Unmatched junction bases numbered 18, after V lost 4 bases and J lost 0 bases. The CDR3 has 21 amino acids. Germline V gene lookup returns CDR1 SGDLS and CDR2 YYNGEE. The CDR3 DNA is TGTGCCAGCAGCCTTGAACAACTAGCGGGAGAGCGGGGGCTAGCCAAAAACATTCAGTACTTC. Translated: CASSLEQLAGERGLAKNIQYF. The whole variable domain, filled in from reference TRBV9 and TRBJ2-4, reads DSGVTQTPKHLITATGQRVTLRCSPRSGDLSVYWYQQSLDQGLQFLIQYYNGEERAKGNILERFSAQQFPDLHSELNLSSLELGDSALYFCASSLEQLAGERGLAKNIQYFGAGTRLSVL.

This rearrangement joins TRBV7-2 to TRBJ1-3; no clear D gene. Germline V gene sequence: CDR1 SGHTA, CDR2 FQGNSA. The CDR3 runs to 13 residues. Trimming left V 3 bases short and J 4 bases short, with 7 bases between. CDR3 protein: CASSFKEGNTIYF. CDR3 nucleotides: TGTGCCAGCAGCTTCAAAGAGGGAAACACCATATATTTT.

The gene calls are TRBV19 and TRBJ2-4, with D possibly TRBD2 on 5 matching bases. CDR3 length: 16 residues. The ends were cut back, 3 bases at V and 3 bases at J, with 15 bases in the middle. Looked up from germline, CDR1 is LNHDA and CDR2 is SQIVND (reference sequence). The CDR3 DNA follows: TGTGCCAGTAGTATCAACCGGGGAGAGGGCAAAAACATTCAGTACTTC. It translates to CASSINRGEGKNIQYF.

The chain recombines TRBV28 with TRBJ1-1, with 7 bases aligning to TRBD1. The CDR3 has 15 amino acids. Germline CDR1 reads MDHEN; CDR2 reads SYDVKM. J gave up 6 bases and V 5 bases, and 12 bases lay outside the gene matches. The chain's CDR3 is CASSPNRGRASEAFF. The CDR3 DNA follows: TGTGCCAGCAGTCCCAACAGGGGTCGGGCTTCTGAAGCTTTCTTT.

The chain has TRBV6-1 and TRBJ2-7; D remains unclear. Trimming removed 1 base from V and 0 bases from J, with 13 bases in between. Germline CDR1 MNHNS, CDR2 SASEGT. The CDR3 runs 16 residues. The CDR3 sequence: CASSEGHSGASYEQYF. Here the CDR3 DNA reads TGTGCCAGCAGTGAAGGGCACTCAGGTGCCTCCTACGAGCAGTACTTC.

The chain carries TRBV6-1 and TRBJ2-7, with 11 nucleotides matching TRBD1. CDR3 length equals 15 residues. The V gene's germline CDR1 is MNHNS and CDR2 SASEGT. V shed 8 bases and J 2 bases; nucleotides not matched to a gene: 8. The CDR3 DNA follows: TGTGCCAGCGGATCCGGGACAGGGGGACCCTACGAGCAGTACTTC. This gives the protein CASGSGTGGPYEQYF.

The gene calls are TRBV7-2 and TRBJ1-5; possibly TRBD1 for D (6 bases). The CDR3 extends over 16 amino acids. CDR1 is SGHTA, CDR2 FQGNSA, per germline. Trimming took 5 bases from V and 5 from J, leaving 19 bases between them. The CDR3 here is CASSTRGTGPDQPQHF. The CDR3 bases are TGTGCCAGCAGCACTAGAGGTACAGGGCCTGATCAGCCCCAGCATTTT.

This clone was counted once. The chain recombines TRBV5-1 with TRBJ2-1, with D tentatively TRBD1 (5 bases). Trimming stripped 0 bases from V and 3 bases from J, with 7 bases between. Germline CDR1 and CDR2: SGHRS and YFSETQ. The CDR3 has 14 amino acids. CDR3 nucleotides: TGCGCCAGCAGCTTGGAGGGGCGCTACAATGAGCAGTTCTTC. Translation gives CASSLEGRYNEQFF.

The V call is TRBV6-5, the J call TRBJ2-1; 11 bases agree with TRBD2. Per germline, CDR1 MNHEY and CDR2 SVGAGI. There are 12 residues in the CDR3. After removal of 6 bases from V and 10 bases from J, the junction contained 2 bases not matched to a gene. In DNA, the CDR3 is TGTGCCAGCAGGACTAGCGGGACGGAGCAGTTCTTC. Its translation: CASRTSGTEQFF.

The J gene is TRBJ2-1, the V gene TRBV19, with a possible D match to TRBD2 (6 bases). From germline, CDR1 is LNHDA and CDR2 SQIVND (reference sequence). There are 17 residues in the CDR3. V was shortened by 5 bases and J by 2 bases, with 19 bases between the two germline ends. The CDR3 DNA reads as TGTGCCAGTAGTTCTCACCCCGGGACTCCTGCCTACAATGAGCAGTTCTTC. Protein: CASSSHPGTPAYNEQFF.

This chain joins TRBV7-3 and TRBJ2-2; TRBD2 is a possible D gene (6 bases). Germline assignment: CDR1 SGHTA and CDR2 FQGTGA. The CDR3 runs to 17 residues. The germline V and J ends were trimmed by 0 bases and 8 bases, with 19 bases remaining between them. The CDR3 is CASSLTSSRLGVGELFF. CDR3 DNA sequence: TGTGCCAGCAGCTTAACGTCGTCTAGACTAGGAGTGGGGGAGCTGTTTTTT.

This clone is a singleton in its sample. This chain joins TRBV2 and TRBJ2-7; D not certain. Germline V gene lookup returns CDR1 SNHLY and CDR2 FYNNEI. Trimming removed 8 bases from V and 2 bases from J, with 13 bases in between. This CDR3 contains 13 residues. CDR3 protein: CASATSAAYEQYF. CDR3 DNA: TGTGCCAGCGCCACAAGTGCGGCCTACGAGCAGTACTTC.

The V call is TRBV6-6, the J call TRBJ2-2, with D uncertain. From germline, CDR1 is MNHNY and CDR2 SVGAGI (reference sequence). The V end lost 6 bases, the J end lost 0 bases, and 8 bases lay between the germline ends. This CDR3 contains 14 residues. The CDR3 DNA reads TGTGCCAGCAGGGAGACTCCGAACACCGGGGAGCTGTTTTTT. Translated, it gives CASRETPNTGELFF.

The genes are TRBV29-1 and TRBJ2-3, with D maybe TRBD2 (5 bases). The CDR3 is 11 amino acids. CDR1 is SQVTM and CDR2 is ANQGSEA in the germline V gene. The DNA of the CDR3 is TGCAGTGGAGAGGGTGCGAATACGCAGTATTTT. As protein: CSGEGANTQYF.

The genes are TRBV13 and TRBJ2-7; 13 bases line up with TRBD2. V was pared by 4 bases and J by 2 bases, with 14 bases of the junction left unmatched. Per germline, CDR1 PRHDT and CDR2 FYEKMQ (reference sequence). The CDR3 length is 19 residues. The CDR3 loop is CASSSPRGLAGEGAYEQYF. Written as DNA, the CDR3 is TGTGCCAGCAGCTCCCCTAGAGGACTAGCGGGAGAGGGAGCCTACGAGCAGTACTTC.

The J gene is TRBJ2-7, the V gene TRBV7-2; the match to TRBD1 covers 7 bases. Germline CDR1 reads SGHTA; CDR2 reads FQGNSA. The CDR3 runs to 14 residues. The junction had 5 bases not matched to a gene; V was cut back by 3 bases and J by 3 bases. The CDR3 nucleotides are TGTGCCAGCAGCTTCCGGGACAGTTACTACGAGCAGTACTTC. This translates into CASSFRDSYYEQYF. The full variable domain, in which reference TRBV7-2 and TRBJ2-7 provide the parts outside the CDR3, is GAGVSQSPSNKVTEKGKDVELRCDPISGHTALYWYRQSLGQGLEFLIYFQGNSAPDKSGLPSDRFSAERTGGSVSTLTIQRTQQEDSAVYLCASSFRDSYYEQYFGPGTRLTVT.

The chain's CDR3 is CASSKGLAGAETQYF. CDR3 DNA: TGTGCCAGTAGTAAAGGACTAGCGGGAGCAGAGACCCAGTACTTC. V and J are TRBV19 and TRBJ2-5; TRBD2 matches at 13 bases. Unmatched junction bases numbered 3, after V lost 4 bases and J lost 4 bases. CDR1 and CDR2 from the germline V gene are LNHDA and SQIVND (reference sequence). The CDR3 is 15 amino acids.

The J gene is TRBJ1-2, the V gene TRBV7-9; possibly TRBD1 for D (6 bases). V lost 8 bases, J lost 2 bases, and 12 bases lay in between. Germline CDR1 is SEHNR and CDR2 is FQNEAQ (reference sequence). CDR3 size: 13 residues. CDR3: CASSPGTNYGYTF. The CDR3 nucleotides read TGTGCCAGCTCCCCCGGGACAAACTATGGCTACACCTTC.

The CDR3 region is CASSPSGRATDTQYF. DNA of the CDR3: TGTGCCAGCAGTCCTAGCGGGAGGGCCACAGATACGCAGTATTTT. The chain recombines TRBV28 with TRBJ2-3; 12 nucleotides match TRBD2. Per the germline V gene, CDR1 is MDHEN and CDR2 is SYDVKM. Trimming cost V 5 bases and J 2 bases; bases outside gene matches: 2. The CDR3 covers 15 residues.

The chain joins TRBV29-1 to TRBJ2-7; the match to TRBD2 covers 13 bases. Germline trimming cut 4 bases from V and 5 bases from J; bases unmatched to any gene: 8. The CDR3 loop spans 15 amino acids. Germline V gene data show CDR1 as SQVTM and CDR2 as ANQGSEA. CDR3 bases: TGCAGCGTTGCTCATGGGACTAGCGGGGCCCACGAGCAGTACTTC. It codes for CSVAHGTSGAHEQYF.

The chain employs TRBV19 and TRBJ2-2; TRBD1 matches 12 bases. The CDR3 runs to 15 residues. CDR1 is LNHDA and CDR2 is SQIVND in the germline V gene (reference sequence). Germline trimming cut 10 bases from V and 6 bases from J; bases unmatched to any gene: 9. CDR3: CATKPGQGAAGELFF. The CDR3 DNA reads TGTGCCACAAAACCGGGACAGGGGGCGGCCGGGGAGCTGTTTTTT.

The CDR3 DNA is TGTGCCAGCAGTGTGGGACTAGCCTACAATGAGCAGTTCTTC. Protein: CASSVGLAYNEQFF. The V gene is TRBV6-5, the J gene TRBJ2-1, with TRBD2 identical over 8 bases. This CDR3 contains 14 residues. V trimming: 5 bases; J trimming: 2 bases; junction bases outside the gene matches: 2. Germline V gives CDR1 MNHEY, CDR2 SVGAGI.

The CDR3 DNA reads TGTGCCAGCAGTGATGGCAGGGGAGTTATTCTTGGCTACACCTTC. Protein sequence: CASSDGRGVILGYTF. This rearrangement joins TRBV28 to TRBJ1-2; TRBD1 is a possible D gene (6 bases). Germline lookup yields CDR1 MDHEN and CDR2 SYDVKM. This CDR3 has 15 amino acids. With 5 bases removed from V and 7 bases from J, the gap between germline ends came to 20 bases.